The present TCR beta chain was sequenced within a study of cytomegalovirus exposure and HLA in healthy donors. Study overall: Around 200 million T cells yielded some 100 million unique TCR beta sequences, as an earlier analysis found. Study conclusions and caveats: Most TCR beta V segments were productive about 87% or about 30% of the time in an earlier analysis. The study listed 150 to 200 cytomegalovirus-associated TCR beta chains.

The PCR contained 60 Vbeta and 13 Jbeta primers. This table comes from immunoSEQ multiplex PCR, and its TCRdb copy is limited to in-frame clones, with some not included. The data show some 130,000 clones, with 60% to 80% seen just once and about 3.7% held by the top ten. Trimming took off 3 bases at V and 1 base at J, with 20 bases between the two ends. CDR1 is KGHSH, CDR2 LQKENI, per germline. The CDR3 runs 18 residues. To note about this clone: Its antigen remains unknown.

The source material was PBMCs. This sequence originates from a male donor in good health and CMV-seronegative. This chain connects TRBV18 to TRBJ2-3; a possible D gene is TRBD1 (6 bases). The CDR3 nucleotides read TGTGCCAGCTCACCGATCAGGGGCCCCACCCGGGGCACAGATACGCAGTATTTT. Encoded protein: CASSPIRGPTRGTDTQYF.